Below are 11 T cell receptor beta chains sequenced from a single sample in a study of cytomegalovirus exposure and HLA in healthy donors. The PCR had 60 Vbeta and 13 Jbeta primers. Libraries were prepared by immunoSEQ multiplex PCR; TCRdb keeps only in-frame clonotypes and omits some of them. The sample lists roughly 100,000 clones, around 75% seen once, with around 1.3% in the top ten. Material: PBMCs. These receptors all stem from a man in his forties in good health and CMV-seronegative.

The V gene is TRBV7-9, the J gene TRBJ1-1, with D possibly being TRBD1 (6 bases). Trimming removed 5 bases from V and 1 base from J, with 8 bases in between. The CDR3 has 13 amino acids. In germline, CDR1 is SEHNR, CDR2 FQNEAQ (reference sequence). Here the CDR3 DNA reads TGTGCCAGCAGCCGACAGGAGAACACTGAAGCTTTCTTT. Protein: CASSRQENTEAFF.

The chain joins TRBV7-8 to TRBJ2-7; the match to TRBD1 covers 9 bases. The trim removed 0 bases at V and 3 bases at J, leaving 3 bases unmatched. Germline V CDR1 and CDR2: SGHVS, FQNEAQ. The CDR3 covers 15 residues. The CDR3 protein is CASSLARDRDYEQYF. The CDR3 DNA follows: TGTGCCAGCAGCTTAGCTCGGGACAGGGACTACGAGCAGTACTTC.

The chain couples TRBV11-2 to TRBJ2-4, with D maybe TRBD2 (5 bases). V lost 5 bases, J lost 2 bases, and 25 bases lay in between. CDR1 and CDR2 from the germline V gene are SGHAT and FQNNGV. The CDR3 contains 19 residues. Written as DNA, the CDR3 is TGTGCCAGCAGCAACGAGGGCTTAGGCCTTACTGGTACCAAAAACATTCAGTACTTC. The encoded protein is CASSNEGLGLTGTKNIQYF. Supplemented by reference TRBV11-2 and TRBJ2-4, the full variable domain reads EAGVAQSPRYKIIEKRQSVAFWCNPISGHATLYWYQQILGQGPKLLIQFQNNGVVDDSQLPKDRFSAERLKGVDSTLKIQPAKLEDSAVYLCASSNEGLGLTGTKNIQYFGAGTRLSVL.

In its sample, this clone was seen a few times. J is TRBJ2-1 and V is TRBV15; D unresolved. CDR3 length: 12 residues. V was clipped by 6 bases and J by 5 bases, with 8 bases between them. The germline V gene encodes CDR1 LNHNV and CDR2 YYDKDF (reference sequence). The CDR3 reads CATRGGDNEQFF. In nucleotides, the CDR3 is TGTGCCACCAGGGGTGGAGACAATGAGCAGTTCTTC.

There are a few counts of this clone. V usage is TRBV2 and J usage is TRBJ2-1, with D perhaps TRBD2 (6 bases). The germline V gene encodes CDR1 SNHLY and CDR2 FYNNEI. Between the trimmed V and J ends, which lost 5 bases and 4 bases, there was a span of 12 bases. The CDR3 length is 14 residues. The CDR3 DNA follows: TGTGCCAGCAGTCCTAGGGCGGGGTACAATGAGCAGTTCTTC. Its translation: CASSPRAGYNEQFF.

The chain uses TRBV18 and TRBJ2-7; tentative D call: TRBD1 (6 bases). Trimming pared 3 bases from V and 5 bases from J, leaving 14 bases between. The CDR3 length is 14 residues. Germline assignment: CDR1 KGHSH and CDR2 LQKENI. In DNA, the CDR3 is TGTGCCAGCTCACCGACCGGGACAATCCACGAGCAGTACTTC. Translating gives CASSPTGTIHEQYF.

The gene calls are TRBV2 and TRBJ2-2, with TRBD2 as a possible D gene (6 bases). This CDR3 spans 15 amino acids. Germline V lookup: CDR1 SNHLY, CDR2 FYNNEI. V lost 5 bases, J lost 4 bases, and 14 bases lay in between. CDR3 region: CASSPPHGGTGELFF. The CDR3, as DNA: TGTGCCAGCAGTCCACCCCACGGGGGCACCGGGGAGCTGTTTTTT.

This clone was detected once. V is TRBV6-1 and J is TRBJ2-7; tentatively, D is TRBD2 (5 bases). Germline CDR1 and CDR2: MNHNS and SASEGT. The CDR3 extends over 14 amino acids. V dropped 1 base and J dropped 4 bases, with 11 bases sitting between them. CDR3 DNA sequence: TGTGCCAGCAGTGAAGGGGCTCGAGGGTACGAGCAGTACTTC. Translating gives CASSEGARGYEQYF.

The sample holds a few counts of this clone. The CDR3 here is CASSYSGTANYGYTF. CDR3 nucleotide sequence: TGTGCCAGCAGCTATTCCGGGACAGCTAACTATGGCTACACCTTC. The chain uses TRBV5-8 and TRBJ1-2, with TRBD1 matching over 7 bases. The germline V gene has CDR1 SGHTS and CDR2 YDEGEE. This CDR3 has 15 amino acids. V gave up 3 bases and J gave up 0 bases; unmatched junction bases: 5.

Only a few counts were recorded for this clone. This chain links TRBV6-5 with TRBJ2-7, with unresolved D. The ends were cut back, 3 bases at V and 0 bases at J, with 12 bases in the middle. CDR3 length equals 15 residues. Germline V gene sequence: CDR1 MNHEY, CDR2 SVGAGI. The CDR3 protein is CASSYESASSYEQYF. Written as DNA, the CDR3 is TGTGCCAGCAGTTATGAGTCCGCGAGCTCCTACGAGCAGTACTTC.

The gene calls are TRBV19 and TRBJ1-2, with D tentatively TRBD1 (6 bases). Trimming cost V 5 bases and J 8 bases, with 21 bases left between them. This CDR3 contains 15 residues. The germline V gene encodes CDR1 LNHDA and CDR2 SQIVND (reference sequence). The CDR3 region is CASSLTGTSAEGYTF. The DNA of the CDR3 is TGTGCCAGTAGTTTGACTGGGACATCGGCGGAGGGCTACACCTTC.